The present T cell receptor (beta chain) was sequenced within a study of cytomegalovirus exposure and HLA in healthy donors (TCRdb year 2017). Background for the entire study: According to an earlier analysis of a few hundred of the donors, about 179 million T cells yielded 117 million unique TCR beta sequences and approximately 280 Gb of sequence data. An early release that covered around 590 HLA-typed donors contained about 290 gigabases of sequencing data and 80 million or so unique TCR sequences. Of the roughly 400 genotyped donors, approximately 81% were placed in the genetic ancestry cluster associated with self-reported Caucasian donors. The study was designed to test whether signatures of past pathogen exposure could be identified by cataloging public T cell receptors. The study profiled the T cell repertoires of 500 to 800 subjects by immunosequencing and related them to cytomegalovirus serostatus. A separate validation cohort of about 110 different subjects was used in addition to the roughly 700-subject first cohort. High-throughput TCR immunosequencing, statistical association of individual TCRs with disease status, and machine learning were combined to predict cytomegalovirus infection status. To study patterns of TCR occurrence, a later analysis re-analyzed previously published TCR beta repertoires from around 660 donors and added high-resolution HLA genotyping. Rather than drawing on any new phenotypic data, the later analysis identified candidate immune exposures from TCR beta sequences and the way those sequences occurred across donors. An earlier analysis of 500 to 750 of the donors applied high-throughput TCR beta sequencing to assess whether each TCR beta V gene segment acted as functional or pseudogenic. Donor age, sex, ethnicity and CMV serostatus were collected together with the repertoire data. Genome-wide SNP genotypes for about three fifths of the roughly 670 donors were used in a later genetic analysis, which treated that subset as a discovery cohort. All discovery cohort repertoires had been generated using a single sequencing platform. HLA typing covered class I and class II loci at four-digit resolution. The number of donors typed differed by locus, with about 629-630 for A, B, C, DRB1 and DQB1, 522 for DQA1, 600 to 610 for DPA1, and some 440 for DPB1. Roughly 5 DR-DQ haplotypes were treated as single units for association and clustering because of strong linkage in the cohort. Across about 370 genotyped donors of the cohort, an average of about 220,000 unique TCR beta nucleotide sequences per donor were sequenced, and around 19% of those sequences were non-productive. What the research found in general, with its limitations: Presence/absence analyses assumed roughly uniform sequencing depth across donors, an assumption that may not hold. Across donors, most TCR sequences were observed very rarely, whereas some public TCRs were present in many individuals. Correlated functional status among segregating V segments might be attributable to linkage disequilibrium, but an unknown experimental factor could not be ruled out. Broadly in line with IMGT annotations, most TCR beta V segments showed up in productive rearrangements about 90% or about 30% of the time in an earlier analysis of roughly 590 of the donors. This cohort had only TCR beta chains sequenced, and the lack of alpha or paired-chain data limited which features could be detected. Because HLA typing was unavailable for some donors at each locus, only the typed subset was used in association tests. A later analysis found that HLA-associated TCR beta chains were more clonally expanded and had lower generation probabilities than equally common non-associated chains. In both the original and validation cohorts, the classifier was reported to diagnose cytomegalovirus status with high specificity and sensitivity. The only immune exposure information available for the cohort was CMV serostatus. An association between a missense DCLRE1C variant and V-gene and J-gene trimming of TCR beta chains was found in a later genetic analysis and replicated in an independent cohort. Specific HLA alleles were associated with around 18,000 TCR beta sequences at a false discovery rate of 0.05 in a later analysis. Because the 87-base-pair reads could not distinguish some IMGT-functional V segments, including TRBV6-2 and TRBV6-3, those segments were excluded. A further reported finding was that TCR beta sequences accurately predicted the HLA-A and HLA-B alleles for most subjects in the first cohort. The study gave a list of 150 to 200 TCR beta chains associated with cytomegalovirus. A cluster of highly shared sequence variants was judged likely to represent a technical artifact of the sequencing pipeline. According to a later analysis, parvovirus B19, influenza, CMV and Epstein-Barr virus appeared linked to several top co-occurrence clusters. In vitro tests confirmed that a few of the cytomegalovirus-associated TCR beta chains recognize cytomegalovirus antigens. A later genetic analysis reported fewer N-insertions in productive TCRs among donors in an Asian-associated ancestry cluster than the 666-donor mean. A later analysis found that most CMV-associated TCR beta chains appeared HLA-restricted, with HLA associations seemingly driven largely by CMV exposure. In a later analysis, TCR association rates were found to vary across HLA loci, with the most associated TCRs seen for DRB1 alleles and the fewest for HLA-C alleles. Assigning TCR associations to individual alleles was difficult when HLA alleles, especially DR and DQ, strongly co-occurred. The earlier analysis of approximately 590 of the donors excluded roughly 17 rarely observed V segments, including chromosome 9 orphons, because counts were too low. The authors suggested that the approach could potentially be extended to other disease states and immunological phenotypes.

From the cysteine up to the phenylalanine, the CDR3 has a length of 13 residues. The CDR3 DNA has 39 bases and is translated from base 1. V gives up 3 bases and J gives up 6 bases, and the segment between their germline ends measures 11 bases. From the germline V gene, CDR1 is SGHAT and CDR2 is FQNNGV. The cohort consisted of 650 to 700 healthy bone marrow donors. At the time of sampling, all cohort members were nominally healthy, though unrecorded immune exposures were likely present. The donor was CMV seronegative and was included in the group of a few hundred seronegative cohort members. Each donor provided a peripheral blood sample, and peripheral blood mononuclear cells were used for TCR beta sequencing. The Qiagen DNeasy Blood Extraction Kit was used to extract genomic DNA from the blood cell samples. The library came from the immunoSEQ multiplex PCR assay. The multiplex PCR relied on a mix of 60 forward primers for TCR Vbeta segments and 13 reverse primers for TCR Jbeta segments. Amplification of the CDR3 region of rearranged TCR beta genes was performed with a multiplex PCR assay on genomic DNA. The Illumina HiSeq System was used to sequence the amplified TCR beta libraries as 87-base-pair reads. As for the original processing: A later analysis counted about 80 million unique TCR beta chains across the approximately 700 repertoires, and 10 million to 11 million of these chains were shared by at least two donors. A nearest-neighbor algorithm error-corrected the raw reads and collapsed the reads into unique sequences, merging closely related sequences to remove PCR and sequencing errors. V, D and J gene segments were assigned by aligning CDR3 sequences to IMGT reference sequences. Each retained sequence needed at least a six-nucleotide match to both a V gene segment and a J gene segment. Rearrangements were called productive when the CDR3 lacked stop codons and stayed in frame with V and J; all others were non-productive. Following IMGT convention, CDR3 was defined as the stretch from the second conserved V-encoded cysteine to the conserved J-encoded phenylalanine. The earlier analysis of roughly 590 of the donors excluded any sequence lacking an unambiguous match to a single V gene segment. In an earlier analysis of several hundred of the donors, a V segment was called functional when productive rearrangements were above 56.7%, and segregating when the standard deviation between donors exceeded 5%. A statistical classification framework was built to diagnose cytomegalovirus status from the catalog of TCR beta chain sequences. In a later analysis, V and J genes were assigned by comparing TCR nucleotide sequences against IMGT/GENE-DB human TR gene sequences. In a later analysis, CDR3 sequences and most-parsimonious VDJ recombination scenarios were assigned using the TCRdist pipeline. A later analysis defined each TCR beta chain by its CDR3 amino acid sequence plus V-gene family, and excluded reads lacking a unique V-gene family. In a later analysis, around 600 highly shared, low-generation-probability nucleotide sequences were removed to address suspected cross-contamination and a sequencing artifact. In a later analysis, a clonal expansion index for each public chain was calculated from normalized within-repertoire ranks of inferred template counts. A later analysis computed generation probabilities with a VDJ recombination model fitted to out-of-frame rearrangements, and checked the results against IGoR. In a later analysis, hypergeometric tests were used to score TCR-TCR, TCR-HLA and TCR-CMV co-occurrence, with a repertoire-size bias correction applied to TCR pairs. To estimate false discovery rates, a later analysis permuted the HLA or CMV assignments 20 times. In a later analysis, co-occurring TCRs were grouped using DBSCAN, with TCRdist sequence similarity added in when clustering inside HLA-allele-positive subsets. Repertoires with fewer than 30,000 or more than 120,000 public chains were left out of co-occurrence clustering, as were about five repertoires with anomalous nucleotide sharing. This immuneACCESS table, as held by TCRdb, lists in-frame sequences with V and J called but not all clones. Of the missing ones, under half trace to an unresolved V gene in checked studies; the others have no known cause. For V, J and clone size, that table is used; D and trimming come from the DNA. A total of about 180,000 clones appear in this sample, around 80% of them only once. 1.5% to 1.7% of the sample lies in the top ten.

To note about this clone: The specificity of this receptor is unknown. Base quality data are lacking; no much larger clone is found one base away.

The receptor was isolated from a man between 35 and 55 years old in good health and CMV-seronegative. The receptor chain draws on TRBV11-2 and TRBJ2-5; TRBD1 could be the D gene, as 7 bases match. Sequencing input: PBMCs. Here the CDR3 is given as CASSFRGVKTQYF. The sequenced DNA: TGTGCCAGCAGCTTCAGGGGGGTGAAGACCCAGTACTTC.